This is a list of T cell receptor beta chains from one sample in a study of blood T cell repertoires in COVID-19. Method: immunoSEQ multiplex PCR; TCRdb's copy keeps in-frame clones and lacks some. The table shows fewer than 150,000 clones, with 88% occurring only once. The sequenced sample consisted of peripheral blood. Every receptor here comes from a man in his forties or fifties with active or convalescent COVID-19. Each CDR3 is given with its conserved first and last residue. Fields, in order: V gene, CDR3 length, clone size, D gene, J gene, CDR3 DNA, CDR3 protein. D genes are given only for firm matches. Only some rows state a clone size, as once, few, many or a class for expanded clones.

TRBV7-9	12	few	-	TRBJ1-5	TGTGCCAGCAGCTTAATGAGTCAGCCCCAGCATTTT	CASSLMSQPQHF
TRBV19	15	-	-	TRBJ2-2	TGTGCCAGTAAATCGGGACACAGGGTCGGCGGGGAGCTGTTTTTT	CASKSGHRVGGELFF
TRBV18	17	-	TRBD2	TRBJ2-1	TGTGCCAGCTCAGGGACTAGCGGGCTGAGCTCCTACAATGAGCAGTTCTTC	CASSGTSGLSSYNEQFF
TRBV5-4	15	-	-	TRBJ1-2	TGTGCCAGCAGCGTGTCGGGACACAAAATCTATGGCTACACCTTC	CASSVSGHKIYGYTF
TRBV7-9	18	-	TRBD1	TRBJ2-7	TGTGCCAGCAGCTTATCTATGGTAGTGACAGGGGGTTACTACGAGCAGTACTTC	CASSLSMVVTGGYYEQYF
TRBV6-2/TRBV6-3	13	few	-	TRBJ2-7	TGTGCCAGCAGCCTGACAGGGAGGTACGAGCAGTACTTC	CASSLTGRYEQYF
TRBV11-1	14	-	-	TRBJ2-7	TGTGCCAGCAGCTTCTCAGGGAAATGGTACGAGCAGTACTTC	CASSFSGKWYEQYF
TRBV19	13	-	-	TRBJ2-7	TGTGCCAGTAGTCGAAGTCGGGACTCCACCCCTAACTTC	CASSRSRDSTPNF
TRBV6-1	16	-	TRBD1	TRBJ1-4	TGTGCCAGCAGTGTCGGACAGGGCGCAACTAATGAAAAACTGTTTTTT	CASSVGQGATNEKLFF
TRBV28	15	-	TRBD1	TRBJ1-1	TGTGCCAGCAGTTTGGTTATGGCGGGACAGGGGGGAGCTTTCTTT	CASSLVMAGQGGAFF
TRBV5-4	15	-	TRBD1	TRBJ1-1	TGTGCCAGCAGCGGGGGAGGACAGGGTCCCTCTGAAGCTTTCTTT	CASSGGGQGPSEAFF
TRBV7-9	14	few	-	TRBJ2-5	TGTGCCAGCAGCTTGGGGGACATGGGGGAGACCCAGTACTTC	CASSLGDMGETQYF
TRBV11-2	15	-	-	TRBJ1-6	TGTGCCAGCAGCGGCCCAGGGCGCCTTAATTCACCCCTCCACTTT	CASSGPGRLNSPLHF
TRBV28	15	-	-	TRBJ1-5	TGTGCCAGCAGTTTATTCAGATATAGCAATCAGCCCCAGCATTTT	CASSLFRYSNQPQHF
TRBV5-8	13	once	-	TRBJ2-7	TGTGCCAGCAGCTTGGCGGAGACCTACGAGCAGTACTTC	CASSLAETYEQYF
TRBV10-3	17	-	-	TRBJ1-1	TGTGCCATCAGTGAGCCAAGCCGGCGGGGGATCGGCACTGAAGCTTTCTTT	CAISEPSRRGIGTEAFF
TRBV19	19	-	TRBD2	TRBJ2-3	TGTGCCAGTAGTCAACAGGGGACTAGCGGAGCATCTAGCACAGATACGCAGTATTTT	CASSQQGTSGASSTDTQYF
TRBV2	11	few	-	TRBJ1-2	TGTGCCAGCAGTGACCGAGGGGGCTACACCTTC	CASSDRGGYTF
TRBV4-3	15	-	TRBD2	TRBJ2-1	TGCGCCAGCAGCCAAGAGCGTGGACTAGCGGGTGAGCAGTTCTTC	CASSQERGLAGEQFF
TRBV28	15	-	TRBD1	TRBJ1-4	TGTGCCAGCAGTACTCGACAGGGACTTAATGAAAAACTGTTTTTT	CASSTRQGLNEKLFF
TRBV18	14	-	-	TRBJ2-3	TGTGCCAGCTCACAAAACTACGGCACAGATACGCAGTATTTT	CASSQNYGTDTQYF
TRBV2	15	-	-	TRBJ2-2	TGTGCCAGCAGTGAACAGGGCCAGAACACCGGGGAGCTGTTTTTT	CASSEQGQNTGELFF
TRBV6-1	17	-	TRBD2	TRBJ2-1	TGTGCCAGCAGTGGGACTAGCGGGAGAAGCTCCTACAATGAGCAGTTCTTC	CASSGTSGRSSYNEQFF
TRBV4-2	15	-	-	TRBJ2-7	TGTGCCAGCAGCCAAGAGAGTACGGGGTTTGGGGAGCAGTACTTC	CASSQESTGFGEQYF
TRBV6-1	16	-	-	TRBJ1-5	TGTGCCAGCAGTGAATCCCCTAACAGGGGCAATCAGCCCCAGCATTTT	CASSESPNRGNQPQHF
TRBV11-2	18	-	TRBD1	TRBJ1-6	TGTGCCAGCAGCTTAGATTGGCCGAGAGGACAGGATAATTCACCCCTCCACTTT	CASSLDWPRGQDNSPLHF
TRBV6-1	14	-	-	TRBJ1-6	TGTGCCAGCAGTGAACCTTTCAGGGATTCACCCCTCCACTTT	CASSEPFRDSPLHF
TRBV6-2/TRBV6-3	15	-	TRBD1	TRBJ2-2	TGTGCCAGCAGTTCGACAGGGGCGAACACCGGGGAGCTGTTTTTT	CASSSTGANTGELFF
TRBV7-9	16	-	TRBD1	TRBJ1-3	TGTGCCAGCAGCGTACGAACAGGGGGATCTGGAAACACCATATATTTT	CASSVRTGGSGNTIYF
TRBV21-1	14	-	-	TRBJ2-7	TGTGCCAGCAGCAAAGGCACGGTTTCCTACGAGCAGTACTTC	CASSKGTVSYEQYF